This is a list of T cell receptor beta chains from one sample in a study of beta chain features in type 1 diabetes. Sequencing was performed with immunoSEQ multiplex PCR; in TCRdb, only in-frame clones are kept and a portion is missing. The sample records approximately 250,000 clones, 16% being singletons. Sequenced material: naive CD4+ T cells from blood. These receptor sequences come from a man aged 25 to 40 with type 1 diabetes. Each CDR3 is given with its conserved first and last residue. A D gene is named only where the DNA matches it firmly. The size field is filled for only some rows; it gives once, few, many or a size class.

.,TRBJ2-5,.,TRBV18,TGTGCCAGCTCACCACCTAGCACGGGGGCGAAGACCCAGTACTTC,CASSPPSTGAKTQYF
.,TRBJ2-7,TRBD2,TRBV7-2,TGTGCCAGCAGCCTAACCGGGACTAGCGCTATTCGTTACTTC,CASSLTGTSAIRYF
few,TRBJ2-1,TRBD2,TRBV29-1,TGCAGCGTTGTACGAGCGGGGGACTCCTACAATGAGCAGTTCTTC,CSVVRAGDSYNEQFF
few,TRBJ2-5,.,TRBV28,TGTGCCAGCAGTTCTCCGGGACTTAGGGGGGAGACCCAGTACTTC,CASSSPGLRGETQYF
.,TRBJ2-1,TRBD2,TRBV15,TGTGCCACCAGCAGAGTCACTAGCGGTGATGTTGAGCAGTTCTTC,CATSRVTSGDVEQFF
few,TRBJ2-3,.,TRBV9,TGTGCCAGCAGCGTTCAGTGGGCCCTTACAGATACGCAGTATTTT,CASSVQWALTDTQYF
.,TRBJ2-4,TRBD1,TRBV2,TGTGCCACCAAGTCGGGGACAGGGGAAAACATTCAGTACTTC,CATKSGTGENIQYF
few,TRBJ2-7,.,TRBV25-1,TGTGCCAGCAGCAAAATCGGGGGGCGCCACGAGCAGTACTTC,CASSKIGGRHEQYF
few,TRBJ2-5,.,TRBV15,TGTGCCACCAGCGGGCGGATCCCCCCTGAGACCCAGTACTTC,CATSGRIPPETQYF
.,TRBJ2-7,.,TRBV4-1,TGCGCCAGCAGCTTTACAGGCAGCTCCTACGAGCAGTACTTC,CASSFTGSSYEQYF